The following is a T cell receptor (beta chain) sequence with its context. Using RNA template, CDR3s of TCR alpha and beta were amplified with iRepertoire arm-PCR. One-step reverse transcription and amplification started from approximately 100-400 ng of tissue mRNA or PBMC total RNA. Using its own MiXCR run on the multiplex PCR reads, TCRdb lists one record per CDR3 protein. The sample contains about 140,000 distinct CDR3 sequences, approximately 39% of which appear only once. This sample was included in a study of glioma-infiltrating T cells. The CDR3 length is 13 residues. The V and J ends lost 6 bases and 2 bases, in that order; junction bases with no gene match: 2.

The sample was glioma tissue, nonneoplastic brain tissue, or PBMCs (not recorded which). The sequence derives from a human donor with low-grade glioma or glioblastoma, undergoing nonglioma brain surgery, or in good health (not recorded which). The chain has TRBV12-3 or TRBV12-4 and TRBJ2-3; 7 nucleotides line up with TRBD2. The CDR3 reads CASRGTTTDTQYF. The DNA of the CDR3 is TGTGCCAGCAGGGGGACTACCACAGATACGCAGTATTTT.